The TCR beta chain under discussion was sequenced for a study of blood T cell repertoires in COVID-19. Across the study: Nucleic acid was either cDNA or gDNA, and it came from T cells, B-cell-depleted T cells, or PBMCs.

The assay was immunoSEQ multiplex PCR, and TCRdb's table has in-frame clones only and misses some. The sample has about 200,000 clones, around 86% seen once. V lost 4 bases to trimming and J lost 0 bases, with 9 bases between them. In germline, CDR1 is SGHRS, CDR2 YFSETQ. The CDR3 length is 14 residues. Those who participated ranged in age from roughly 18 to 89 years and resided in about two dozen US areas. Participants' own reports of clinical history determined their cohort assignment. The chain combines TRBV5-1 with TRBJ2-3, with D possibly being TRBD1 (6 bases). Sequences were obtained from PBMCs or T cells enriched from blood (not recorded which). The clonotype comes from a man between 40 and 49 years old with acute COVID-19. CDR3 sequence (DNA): TGCGCCAGCAGCGGGGGCCAAAGCACAGATACGCAGTATTTT. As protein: CASSGGQSTDTQYF.